Below are 32 T cell receptor beta chains sequenced from a single sample in a study of human T cells and chemical hapten exposure. Time point reported: patch test 1, 2 weeks after DPC sensitization. Treatment specified: therapeutic diphenylcyclopropenone sensitization with weekly scalp DPC. TCRdb reprocessed the RACE reads via MiXCR and lists one record per CDR3 protein. The sample holds 180,000 or so distinct CDR3 sequences, around 24% seen once. Here the sequenced sample was whole blood, taken in connection with sensitization to the hapten diphenylcyclopropenone (DPC). The receptors derive from a woman aged 50 to 65 with alopecia areata. Some clones in this sample may be carry-over from other donors' samples.

This chain uses TRBV10-2 with TRBJ2-3; unclear D gene. Trimming took off 4 bases at V and 1 base at J, with 12 bases between the two ends. Germline assignment: CDR1 WSHSY and CDR2 SAAADI. This CDR3 spans 15 amino acids. The CDR3 is CASSVGRRGTDTQYF. The CDR3 DNA sequence: TGCGCCAGCAGTGTCGGACGGAGAGGCACAGATACGCAGTATTTT.

V and J are TRBV15 and TRBJ1-2; D is possibly TRBD1 (5 bases). Deletions cut 0 bases from V and 12 bases from J, with 8 bases between. The CDR3 totals 11 residues. The V gene's germline CDR1 is LNHNV and CDR2 YYDKDF (reference sequence). In DNA form, the CDR3 reads TGTGCCACCAGCAGAGATGGGGGAAACACCTTC. Amino acid sequence: CATSRDGGNTF.

J is TRBJ1-5 and V is TRBV6-1, with a tentative D call TRBD1 (5 bases). The CDR3 spans 14 residues. Deletions cut 1 base from V and 6 bases from J, with 10 bases between. Germline V CDR1 and CDR2: MNHNS, SASEGT. DNA of the CDR3: TGTGCCAGCAGTGAAGGCTGGGGGAGTCAGCCCCAGCATTTT. Its translation: CASSEGWGSQPQHF.

This clonotype was seen many times. The gene calls are TRBV5-4 and TRBJ2-7, with TRBD2 as a possible D gene (5 bases). The CDR3 is made up of 12 amino acids. Trimming took off 0 bases at V and 4 bases at J, with 5 bases between the two ends. Germline V gene sequence: CDR1 SGHNT, CDR2 YYREEE (reference sequence). DNA of the CDR3: TGTGCCAGCAGCTTGGAGCGGTACGAGCAGTACTTC. Translation gives CASSLERYEQYF.

The chain couples TRBV6-1 to TRBJ1-5, with 8 bases aligning to TRBD1. Germline CDR1 MNHNS, CDR2 SASEGT. CDR3 length equals 15 residues. J gave up 6 bases and V 6 bases, and 10 bases lay outside the gene matches. The CDR3 nucleotides read TGTGCCAGCAGGGTGGGACAGGCGGGGAGTCAGCCCCAGCATTTT. This sequence encodes CASRVGQAGSQPQHF.

This clonotype was detected a few times. V is TRBV9 and J is TRBJ1-3; D is unclear. The V end lost 3 bases, the J end lost 0 bases, and 13 bases lay between the germline ends. This CDR3 spans 16 amino acids. In germline, CDR1 is SGDLS, CDR2 YYNGEE. The CDR3 sequence: CASSGTLGSSGNTIYF. CDR3 sequence (DNA): TGTGCCAGCAGCGGCACCCTGGGGAGCTCTGGAAACACCATATATTTT. Drawing the rest from reference TRBV9 and TRBJ1-3, the complete variable domain is DSGVTQTPKHLITATGQRVTLRCSPRSGDLSVYWYQQSLDQGLQFLIQYYNGEERAKGNILERFSAQQFPDLHSELNLSSLELGDSALYFCASSGTLGSSGNTIYFGEGSWLTVV.

V is TRBV20-1 and J is TRBJ1-1, with D hard to call. V dropped 0 bases and J dropped 0 bases, with 17 bases sitting between them. The V gene's germline CDR1 is DFQATT and CDR2 SNEGSKA (reference sequence). The CDR3 covers 17 residues. In nucleotides, the CDR3 is TGCAGTGCTAGAGATCGGCGACGGCAAGTCATGAACACTGAAGCTTTCTTT. Its protein product is CSARDRRRQVMNTEAFF.

This chain uses TRBV6-4 with TRBJ2-3; D may correspond to TRBD1 or TRBD2 (5 bases each). The germline CDR1 and CDR2 sequences are MRHNA and SNTAGT. The germline V and J ends were trimmed by 0 bases and 3 bases, with 13 bases remaining between them. This CDR3 is built from 16 residues. The CDR3 DNA follows: TGTGCCAGCAGTGACTCGATTCTTGGGGGAACAGATACGCAGTATTTT. Protein: CASSDSILGGTDTQYF.

This clonotype showed up just a few times. The genes are TRBV29-1 and TRBJ1-5; a possible D gene is TRBD1 (5 bases). Trimming removed 7 bases from V and 5 bases from J, with 15 bases in between. Per the germline V gene, CDR1 is SQVTM and CDR2 is ANQGSEA. The CDR3 loop spans 13 amino acids. CDR3 region: CSAQGPYDQPQHF. CDR3 sequence (DNA): TGCAGCGCCCAGGGTCCCTATGATCAGCCCCAGCATTTT.

V and J are TRBV5-6 and TRBJ2-5, with TRBD2 matching over 14 bases. Germline values: CDR1 SGHDT, CDR2 YYEEEE. The CDR3 consists of 17 residues. The junction had 7 bases not matched to a gene; V was cut back by 4 bases and J by 2 bases. CDR3 amino acids: CASSPGLAGEDQETQYF. As DNA, the CDR3 is TGTGCCAGCAGCCCGGGACTAGCGGGAGAAGATCAAGAGACCCAGTACTTC.

This clonotype was picked up a small number of times. V gene TRBV20-1 combines with J gene TRBJ1-5; 8 bases align to TRBD1. Germline assignment: CDR1 DFQATT and CDR2 SNEGSKA (reference sequence). The CDR3 contains 15 residues. With 1 base clipped from V and 2 bases from J, the junction kept 4 bases outside the gene matches. CDR3 sequence: CSARATGVGNQPQHF. As DNA, the CDR3 is TGCAGTGCTAGAGCGACAGGGGTCGGCAATCAGCCCCAGCATTTT.

The chain joins TRBV3-1 to TRBJ1-1, with D unclear. The CDR3 loop spans 12 amino acids. Deletions cut 3 bases from V and 7 bases from J, with 9 bases between. Germline V CDR1 and CDR2: LGHDT, YNNKEL (reference sequence). The CDR3 region is CASSQLESEAFF. The CDR3 DNA follows: TGTGCCAGCAGCCAGTTGGAAAGTGAAGCTTTCTTT.

This clonotype was seen only a few times. The V gene is TRBV5-4, the J gene TRBJ1-4, with a possible D match to TRBD1 (6 bases). Germline CDR1 is SGHNT and CDR2 is YYREEE (reference sequence). CDR3 size: 13 residues. The V end was cut by 0 bases, the J end by 8 bases, with 8 bases between. The CDR3 DNA reads as TGTGCCAGCAGCTTGGACAGGGACGAAAAACTGTTTTTT. It specifies CASSLDRDEKLFF.

This clonotype was counted many times. CDR3 amino acids: CASSHDRAFQETQYF. CDR3 coding DNA: TGCGCCAGCAGCCATGACAGAGCGTTCCAAGAGACCCAGTACTTC. The chain recombines TRBV5-1 with TRBJ2-5; D is possibly TRBD1 (5 bases). Germline V lookup: CDR1 SGHRS, CDR2 YFSETQ. Trimming pared 4 bases from V and 1 base from J, leaving 14 bases between. The CDR3 is made up of 15 amino acids.

The chain recombines TRBV5-1 with TRBJ2-7; D tentatively reads TRBD1 or TRBD2 (7 bases each). The CDR3 has 15 residues. V was shortened by 7 bases and J by 1 base, with 18 bases between the two germline ends. Germline lookup yields CDR1 SGHRS and CDR2 YFSETQ. The CDR3 sequence is CASHSGGTESYEQYF. CDR3 coding DNA: TGCGCCAGCCACTCCGGGGGGACAGAGTCCTACGAGCAGTACTTC.

With regard to this clonotype: A junction end diverges from the germline sequence, so it may reflect a read error. The chain recombines TRBV3-1 with TRBJ2-5, with D perhaps TRBD2 (6 bases). Germline V CDR1 and CDR2: LGHDT, YNNKEL (reference sequence). The CDR3 contains 14 residues. CDR3 nucleotides: TGTGCCAGCAGCCAAGGTCGGGGGAAAGAGACCCAGTACTTT. Encoded protein: CASSQGRGKETQYF.

This clonotype showed up just a few times. The gene calls are TRBV5-6 and TRBJ2-7; 10 nucleotides match TRBD1. The length of the CDR3 is 15 residues. Looked up from germline, CDR1 is SGHDT and CDR2 is YYEEEE. Trimming at V came to 0 bases and at J to 3 bases, leaving 3 bases not matched to a gene. The CDR3: CASSLEGTGVYEQYF. The CDR3 coding sequence is TGTGCCAGCAGCTTGGAGGGGACAGGGGTCTACGAGCAGTACTTC.

For the CDR3, the DNA is TGTGCCAGCAGTTTATGGGGGGGACAGGGTAACGAGCAGTACTTC. It is translated as CASSLWGGQGNEQYF. This chain uses TRBV28 with TRBJ2-7; 9 nucleotides line up with TRBD1. The ends lost 0 bases at V and 5 bases at J; junction bases unmatched: 5. Germline CDR1 is MDHEN and CDR2 is SYDVKM. This CDR3 contains 15 residues.

The chain carries TRBV2 and TRBJ2-2; D is perhaps TRBD1 (5 bases). Germline CDR1 and CDR2: SNHLY and FYNNEI. CDR3 length: 14 residues. The germline V and J ends were trimmed by 7 bases and 6 bases, with 15 bases remaining between them. The DNA of the CDR3 is TGTGCCAGCAATGGACAATCTCGCGCCGGGGAGCTGTTTTTT. Translating gives CASNGQSRAGELFF.

The V and J genes are TRBV10-2 and TRBJ2-1; D may be TRBD2 (5 bases). The CDR3 runs 15 residues. CDR1 and CDR2 (germline): WSHSY, SAAADI. Trimming removed 4 bases at V and 4 bases at J, with 14 bases between. The CDR3 DNA reads as TGCGCCAGCAGTGGCTTACAGACTACTTACAATGAGCAGTTCTTC. It translates to CASSGLQTTYNEQFF.

The chain couples TRBV27 to TRBJ1-5; D may be TRBD1 (5 bases). The germline CDR1 and CDR2 sequences are MNHEY and SMNVEV (reference sequence). This CDR3 region has 14 residues. V gave up 9 bases and J gave up 6 bases, with 18 bases separating them. The CDR3 bases are TGTGCCAGTAGTACAGGAGTGGCAGGTCAGCCCCAGCATTTT. Residues: CASSTGVAGQPQHF.

Only a few counts were recorded for this clonotype. This sequence joins TRBV7-3 and TRBJ2-1, with 8 positions matching TRBD2. CDR1 and CDR2 (germline): SGHTA, FQGTGA. Trimming at V came to 3 bases and at J to 10 bases, leaving 2 bases not matched to a gene. CDR3 length: 12 residues. This CDR3 reads CASSFSGTEQFF. The DNA for the CDR3 is TGTGCCAGCAGCTTTAGCGGGACAGAGCAGTTCTTC.

This chain connects TRBV6-5 to TRBJ2-7, with 9 bases identical to TRBD2. CDR1 and CDR2 from the germline V gene are MNHEY and SVGAGI. This CDR3 is built from 14 residues. Trimming removed 6 bases from V and 4 bases from J; junction bases left unmatched: 7. This chain's CDR3 is CASRIAGAGYEQYF. The CDR3 bases are TGTGCCAGCAGGATAGCGGGAGCCGGATACGAGCAGTACTTC.

V and J are TRBV7-6 and TRBJ1-1; D not certain. The CDR3 runs to 12 residues. Germline V gene sequence: CDR1 SGHVS, CDR2 FNYEAQ. V was trimmed by 5 bases and J by 6 bases, leaving 10 bases between them. CDR3 loop: CASSMPGAEAFF. Written as DNA, the CDR3 is TGTGCCAGCAGCATGCCGGGTGCTGAAGCTTTCTTT.

The V and J genes are TRBV11-2 and TRBJ1-1, with no clear D. The CDR3 is made up of 15 amino acids. Germline V gives CDR1 SGHAT, CDR2 FQNNGV. The V and J ends lost 5 bases and 4 bases respectively, with 17 bases between them. This CDR3 reads CASSPLRRVGTEAFF. CDR3 coding DNA: TGTGCCAGCAGCCCGCTAAGGAGGGTTGGCACTGAAGCTTTCTTT.

This clonotype was found a few times. The J gene is TRBJ2-5, the V gene TRBV12-3 or TRBV12-4; 10 positions match TRBD2. This CDR3 comprises 17 residues. V trimming: 2 bases; J trimming: 2 bases; junction bases outside the gene matches: 8. CDR3 nucleotides: TGTGCCAGCAGTTTAATGAGGGAGACTAGCGGGCAAGAGACCCAGTACTTC. Translation: CASSLMRETSGQETQYF.

The V gene is TRBV5-6, the J gene TRBJ2-1, with TRBD2 identical over 7 bases. Unmatched junction bases numbered 11, after V lost 4 bases and J lost 4 bases. The CDR3 is 16 amino acids. CDR1 and CDR2 (germline): SGHDT, YYEEEE. CDR3 residues: CASSDSGPRTYNEQFF. In DNA, the CDR3 is TGTGCCAGCAGCGATAGCGGGCCCCGGACTTACAATGAGCAGTTCTTC.

The chain combines TRBV27 with TRBJ1-1; 8 nucleotides align to TRBD1. Trimming removed 2 bases from V and 8 bases from J; junction bases left unmatched: 4. The CDR3 totals 13 residues. Germline V gives CDR1 MNHEY, CDR2 SMNVEV (reference sequence). The DNA for the CDR3 is TGTGCCAGCAGTTTACTCGGGACAGGCGAAGCTTTCTTT. Amino acids: CASSLLGTGEAFF.

This clonotype was picked up a small number of times. The V gene is TRBV7-2, the J gene TRBJ2-3; 11 bases align to TRBD2. Germline V gene sequence: CDR1 SGHTA, CDR2 FQGNSA. After removal of 3 bases from V and 3 bases from J, the junction contained 8 bases not matched to a gene. This CDR3 contains 17 residues. CDR3 protein: CASSFRTSGRRTDTQYF. The CDR3, as DNA: TGTGCCAGCAGCTTTAGGACTAGCGGGCGTAGGACAGATACGCAGTATTTT.

The chain is built from TRBV20-1 and TRBJ2-7, with a possible D match to TRBD1 (6 bases). Looked up from germline, CDR1 is DFQATT and CDR2 is SNEGSKA (reference sequence). Deletions cut 4 bases from V and 1 base from J, with 17 bases between. The CDR3 runs 15 residues. The CDR3 protein is CSATPPGQSSYEQYF. DNA of the CDR3: TGCAGTGCTACCCCGCCCGGACAGAGTTCCTACGAGCAGTACTTC.

This rearrangement joins TRBV6-1 to TRBJ2-3, with a weak D call TRBD2 (5 bases). The V and J ends lost 6 bases and 6 bases respectively, with 13 bases between them. The CDR3 extends over 13 amino acids. Per germline, CDR1 MNHNS and CDR2 SASEGT. The CDR3: CASSPPSGDTQYF. CDR3 DNA: TGTGCCAGCAGCCCCCCCTCGGGGGATACGCAGTATTTT.

The chain links TRBV6-6 to TRBJ2-1; weak D call: TRBD2 (5 bases). Trimming left V 5 bases short and J 6 bases short, with 14 bases between. Germline assignment: CDR1 MNHNY and CDR2 SVGAGI (reference sequence). The CDR3 extends over 14 amino acids. The CDR3 loop is CASSLVGEFNEQFF. In nucleotides, the CDR3 is TGTGCCAGCAGTCTCGTGGGAGAGTTCAATGAGCAGTTCTTC.